Sequencing of this T cell receptor (beta chain) was carried out in a study of CD8+ T cells in alopecia areata. In the study overall: Treated patients were given oral tofacitinib, which was dosed at 5 to 10 mg twice daily. Study-level results: Normal scalp had lower clonality than lesional scalp, with alopecia totalis/universalis lesions showing this most strongly. Patients shared TCRs less clearly than mice did, possibly owing to HLA.

Treatment given: oral pan-JAK inhibitor, 5-10 mg twice daily. The authors extracted RNA and reverse transcribed it into cDNA as the sequencing template. Profiling relied on immunoSEQ multiplex PCR, and the TCRdb table lists in-frame clones only, not all of them. The sample includes 200,000 to 250,000 clones, about 58% of them seen just once. J was trimmed by 1 base and V by 7 bases; bases with no gene match: 5. CDR1 is SQVTM and CDR2 is ANQGSEA in the germline V gene. The CDR3 has 13 amino acids. As regards this clone: Its antigen is as yet unknown.

The chain has TRBV29-1 and TRBJ1-1, with 8 bases lining up with TRBD1. The source of this sequence is a human donor with alopecia areata. The sequencing here drew on CD4+ T cells sorted from blood, taken at week 4, from a patient treated with tofacitinib. The CDR3 DNA is TGCAGCGCATCCGGGACAGGGAACACTGAAGCTTTCTTT. This codes for CSASGTGNTEAFF.